The 8 T cell receptor beta chains below come from one sample, sequenced in a study of blood T cell repertoires in COVID-19. Here immunoSEQ multiplex PCR was the method, and the copy in TCRdb shows in-frame clones only, minus some. This table has 98,000 or so clones, roughly 80% appearing once. What was sequenced was peripheral blood. The receptors stem from a man aged 60 to 75 with acute or convalescent COVID-19.

The V and J genes are TRBV20-1 and TRBJ2-5, with D unresolved. Germline CDR1 is DFQATT and CDR2 is SNEGSKA (reference sequence). V was trimmed by 3 bases and J by 3 bases, leaving 5 bases between them. There are 11 residues in the CDR3. The CDR3 DNA follows: TGCAGTGCTAGTCTAGAAGAGACCCAGTACTTC. Protein product: CSASLEETQYF.

The chain links TRBV15 to TRBJ1-1, with a tentative D call TRBD1 (6 bases). CDR3 size: 15 residues. Germline V gene data show CDR1 as LNHNV and CDR2 as YYDKDF (reference sequence). Trimming took 0 bases from V and 0 from J, leaving 8 bases between them. DNA for the CDR3: TGTGCCACCAGCAGAGAACAGGGACTGAACACTGAAGCTTTCTTT. Translation: CATSREQGLNTEAFF. Combining the CDR3 with reference TRBV15 and TRBJ1-1 gives the whole variable domain DAMVIQNPRYQVTQFGKPVTLSCSQTLNHNVMYWYQQKSSQAPKLLFHYYDKDFNNEADTPDNFQSRRPNTSFCFLDIRSPGLGDTAMYLCATSREQGLNTEAFFGQGTRLTVV.

CDR3 region: CSVGQSNYGYTF. In nucleotides, the CDR3 is TGCAGCGTGGGACAGTCGAACTATGGCTACACCTTC. This chain uses TRBV29-1 with TRBJ1-2, with 7 nucleotides matching TRBD1. The CDR3 covers 12 residues. Trimming removed 6 bases from V and 2 bases from J; junction bases left unmatched: 3. Germline-derived CDR1 and CDR2 are SQVTM and ANQGSEA.

The chain joins TRBV10-2 to TRBJ1-2; TRBD1 aligns across 8 bases. This CDR3 contains 19 residues. The germline V gene has CDR1 WSHSY and CDR2 SAAADI. Losses at the gene ends were 1 base for V and 0 bases for J; bases not matched to a gene: 13. CDR3: CASSEWGPTGVGANYGYTF. The CDR3 nucleotides are TGCGCCAGCAGTGAGTGGGGCCCGACAGGGGTCGGAGCTAACTATGGCTACACCTTC.

The chain has TRBV30 and TRBJ2-2; TRBD2 is a possible D gene (6 bases). CDR1 is GTSNPN, CDR2 SVGIG, per germline (reference sequence). This CDR3 comprises 18 residues. Trimming cost V 3 bases and J 7 bases, with 27 bases left between them. CDR3 residues: CAWSPTPTTGSVGGELFF. The CDR3 DNA reads TGTGCCTGGAGCCCGACCCCGACTACCGGGAGCGTAGGCGGGGAGCTGTTTTTT.

This chain connects TRBV11-2 to TRBJ1-6, with 7 bases identical to TRBD1. Trimming took 5 bases from V and 5 from J; bases not matched to a gene: 3. Germline V gene sequence: CDR1 SGHAT, CDR2 FQNNGV. The CDR3 consists of 14 residues. CDR3 sequence (DNA): TGTGCCAGCAGCCCGGGGACAGATAATTCACCCCTCCACTTT. Its translation is CASSPGTDNSPLHF. Full variable domain (missing parts from reference TRBV11-2 and TRBJ1-6): EAGVAQSPRYKIIEKRQSVAFWCNPISGHATLYWYQQILGQGPKLLIQFQNNGVVDDSQLPKDRFSAERLKGVDSTLKIQPAKLEDSAVYLCASSPGTDNSPLHFGNGTRLTVT.

The chain joins TRBV3-1 (or the pseudogene TRBV3-2) to TRBJ1-6; D gene ambiguous. Germline assignment: CDR1 LGHDT and CDR2 YNNKEL (reference sequence). The CDR3 runs to 14 residues. Between the trimmed V and J ends, which lost 4 bases and 5 bases, there was a span of 9 bases. CDR3 in amino acids: CASSRTTNNSPLHF. The CDR3 region has the DNA TGTGCCAGCAGCCGTACAACAAATAATTCACCCCTCCACTTT.

The V gene is TRBV7-9, the J gene TRBJ1-6; TRBD1 aligns across 7 bases. The CDR3 is 19 amino acids. Losses at the gene ends were 2 bases for V and 3 bases for J; bases not matched to a gene: 13. Germline V CDR1 and CDR2: SEHNR, FQNEAQ (reference sequence). The CDR3: CASSLSRPPDRVYNSPLHF. The CDR3 bases are TGTGCCAGCAGCTTATCACGACCCCCTGACAGGGTCTATAATTCACCCCTCCACTTT. Full variable domain (missing parts from reference TRBV7-9 and TRBJ1-6): DTGVSQNPRHKITKRGQNVTFRCDPISEHNRLYWYRQTLGQGPEFLTYFQNEAQLEKSRLLSDRFSAERPKGSFSTLEIQRTEQGDSAMYLCASSLSRPPDRVYNSPLHFGNGTRLTVT.